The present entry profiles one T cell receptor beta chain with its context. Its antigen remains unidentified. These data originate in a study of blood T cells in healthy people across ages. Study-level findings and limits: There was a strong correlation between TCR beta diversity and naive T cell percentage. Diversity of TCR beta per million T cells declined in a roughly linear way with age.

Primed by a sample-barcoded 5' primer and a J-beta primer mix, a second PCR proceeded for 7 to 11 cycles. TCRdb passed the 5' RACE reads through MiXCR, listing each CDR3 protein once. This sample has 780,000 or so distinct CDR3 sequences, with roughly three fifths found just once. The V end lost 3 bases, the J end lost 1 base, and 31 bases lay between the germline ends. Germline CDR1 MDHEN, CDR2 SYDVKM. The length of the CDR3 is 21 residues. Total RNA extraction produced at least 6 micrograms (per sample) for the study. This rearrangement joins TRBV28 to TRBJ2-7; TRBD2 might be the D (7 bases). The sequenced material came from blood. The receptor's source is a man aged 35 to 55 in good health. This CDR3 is CASSFGSRGLFHRAGSYEQYF. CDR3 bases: TGTGCCAGCAGTTTTGGTTCCAGGGGCCTGTTTCATCGAGCGGGATCCTACGAGCAGTACTTC.